This T cell receptor beta chain was observed in a study of regulatory T cells in long-lasting Graves disease. The CDR3 loop spans 13 amino acids. V was pared by 6 bases and J by 2 bases, with 11 bases between. The germline V gene encodes CDR1 LNHDA and CDR2 SQIVND (reference sequence). TCR beta libraries were built with iRepertoire HTBI primers and Arm-PCR of CDR3 regions. Via MiXCR, TCRdb re-called the multiplex PCR reads, giving one row per CDR3 protein. The sample gives roughly 470,000 distinct CDR3 sequences, about a fifth of which show up once; over 7.5% is in the top ten. Time point denoted: persistent/refractory GD, antithyroid drugs over 5 years with positive TRAb. The TCR library was made from RNA extracted from PBMCs.

This TCR was recovered from a female donor with Graves disease. The material was peripheral blood mononuclear cells (PBMCs), obtained when the disease was refractory, from a patient treated with antithyroid drugs. The chain links TRBV19 to TRBJ2-7; D is undetermined. Written as DNA, the CDR3 is TGTGCCAGTAGCAGAGAGGCAACCTACGAGCAGTACTTC. Protein sequence: CASSREATYEQYF.